Listed below are T cell receptor beta chains from one sample, sequenced in a study of graft-versus-host responses after intestinal transplantation. TCRdb keeps only in-frame clones here, not all; method: immunoSEQ multiplex PCR. The sample has some 88,000 clones; about 92% are singletons. What these receptors recognize is not known. The sample here was unstimulated CD8+ T cells sorted from spleen or lymph node cells, taken before intestinal transplant. The receptors stem from a human donor who received an intestinal transplant. The CDR3 runs from the conserved cysteine through the conserved F or W. Each record gives: J gene, D gene, clone size, V gene, CDR3 DNA, CDR3 protein. A D gene is named only where the DNA matches it firmly. Rows may omit the clone size; those that give it use once, few, many or a size class.

>TRBJ2-3|-|-|TRBV9
TGTGCCAGCAGGGGGGCCGGGGGGAGCACAGATACGCAGTATTTT
CASRGAGGSTDTQYF
>TRBJ1-2|-|few|TRBV19
TGTGCCAGTAGTCCCCGAGTGATAGCTAACTATGGCTACACCTTC
CASSPRVIANYGYTF
>TRBJ2-3|TRBD2|-|TRBV4-1
TGCGCCAGCAGCCCAGTTTCGGGGGGACCTTCTAGCACAGATACGCAGTATTTT
CASSPVSGGPSSTDTQYF
>TRBJ2-5|TRBD1|-|TRBV29-1
TGCAGCGCCCCAGACAGGGTCCAAGAGACCCAGTACTTC
CSAPDRVQETQYF
>TRBJ2-3|TRBD2|-|TRBV7-9
TGTGCCAGCAGCACTGGTCCGGGGGGAGATACGCAGTATTTT
CASSTGPGGDTQYF
>TRBJ2-5|TRBD2|once|TRBV9
TGTGCCAGCAGCCCTGGAATGAGTAGCGGGGGACCCCAAGAGACCCAGTACTTC
CASSPGMSSGGPQETQYF
>TRBJ2-7|-|few|TRBV4-3
TGCGCCAGCAGCCAAAGCGGGGAGCAGTACTTC
CASSQSGEQYF
>TRBJ2-5|TRBD1|-|TRBV27
TGTGCCAGCACCCCAGGGGTTGTTGTGGACAGGGGGGACTTC
CASTPGVVVDRGDF
>TRBJ2-3|TRBD2|-|TRBV9
TGTGCCAGCAGCCGCCTTTTAGCGGGGGGGCCGAAAGATACGCAGTATTTT
CASSRLLAGGPKDTQYF
>TRBJ1-2|-|-|TRBV28
TGTGCCAGCACCACTCCAGCGAACTATGACTACACCTTC
CASTTPANYDYTF
>TRBJ2-7|TRBD1|-|TRBV14
TGTGCCAGCAGCCAAGGGGGGACAGGGTCCTACGAGCAGTACTTC
CASSQGGTGSYEQYF
>TRBJ2-1|-|-|TRBV5-6
TGTGCCAGCAGCCACCGCGCGGAGGTCTACAATGAGCAGTTCTTC
CASSHRAEVYNEQFF
>TRBJ2-7|TRBD2|-|TRBV2
TGTGCCAGCAGTGATAACGGGGGGGAGGGAGTGGAGACCTACGAGCAGTACTTC
CASSDNGGEGVETYEQYF
>TRBJ2-7|TRBD1|-|TRBV10-2
TGCGCCAGCAGTGAGGGGACAGTCTACGAGCAGTACTTC
CASSEGTVYEQYF
>TRBJ2-5|TRBD1|-|TRBV27
TGTGCCAGCAGTAACAGGGGGCTGGGACAGACCCAGTACTTC
CASSNRGLGQTQYF
>TRBJ2-7|-|-|TRBV11-2
TGTGCCAGCAGCTTAGATCACAGGGTAGGGATACACTACGAGCAGTACTTC
CASSLDHRVGIHYEQYF
>TRBJ1-5|-|-|TRBV4-3
TGCGCCAGCAGCCAAGAAAGGGGAGGGTATCAGCCCCAGCATTTT
CASSQERGGYQPQHF
>TRBJ1-1|TRBD1|-|TRBV7-9
TGTGCCAGCGCCCGGACAGGGGCTGAAGCTTTCTTT
CASARTGAEAFF
>TRBJ2-1|-|-|TRBV27
TGTGCCAGCAGTTTATGGGCGGGGGCCCTTAGCTCCTACAATGAGCAGTTCTTC
CASSLWAGALSSYNEQFF
>TRBJ1-5|-|-|TRBV6-5
TGTGCCACCGTGGATGGCAGGGGAGAAAATCAGCCCCAGCATTTT
CATVDGRGENQPQHF
>TRBJ2-7|-|-|TRBV7-8
TGTGCCAGCAGCGGGACAAAAACCTACGAGCAGTACTTC
CASSGTKTYEQYF
>TRBJ1-1|-|-|TRBV4-1
TGCGCCAGCAGCCAAGACACAGAAAATGAAGCTTTCTTT
CASSQDTENEAFF
>TRBJ2-1|TRBD1|-|TRBV7-2
TGTGCCAGCAGCTTCGGATTGGGACAGGAATACAATGAGCAGTTCTTC
CASSFGLGQEYNEQFF
>TRBJ2-7|TRBD1|-|TRBV4-3
TGCGCCAGCAGCCAAGAGCCTGGGACAGGGGGCCTATACGAGCAGTACTTC
CASSQEPGTGGLYEQYF
>TRBJ2-5|-|-|TRBV11-3
TGTGCCAGCAGCTTAGATGATCAAGGGGTCCAAGAGACCCAGTACTTC
CASSLDDQGVQETQYF
>TRBJ2-7|TRBD1|-|TRBV11-3
TGTGCCAGCAGCTTAGGTTCGGACAGGGGGGGTTACGAGCAGTACTTC
CASSLGSDRGGYEQYF
>TRBJ2-5|TRBD1|once|TRBV29-1
TGCAGCGTTGATGGGACAGGGGGAGAGACCCAGTACTTC
CSVDGTGGETQYF
>TRBJ2-7|-|-|TRBV18
TGTGCCAGCTCACCCTCAGGTTCCTACGAGCAGTACTTC
CASSPSGSYEQYF
>TRBJ1-2|TRBD1|-|TRBV27
TGTGCCAGCAGTTTTGGCGGACAGGATAATGGCTACACCTTC
CASSFGGQDNGYTF
>TRBJ2-5|TRBD2|once|TRBV9
TGTGCCAGCAGCCAATATAGCGGGGGGGACCAAGAGACCCAGTACTTC
CASSQYSGGDQETQYF
>TRBJ2-3|-|-|TRBV19
TGTGCCAGTAGTAAAAAGGGGGTAGTTGATACGCAGTATTTT
CASSKKGVVDTQYF
>TRBJ2-1|TRBD2|-|TRBV4-3
TGCGCCAGCAGCCCGGCTAGCGGGGGGGAACAGTTCTTC
CASSPASGGEQFF
>TRBJ2-7|-|-|TRBV27
TGTGCCAGCAGTTTATCGGGCAGCTCCTACGAGCAGTACTTC
CASSLSGSSYEQYF
>TRBJ2-2|-|-|TRBV30
TGTGCCTGGAGTCCGCACCCACTGAGGGAGCTGTTTTTT
CAWSPHPLRELFF
>TRBJ2-7|-|-|TRBV19
TGTGCCAGTAGTATCGGGGTTAATCCCTACGAGCAGTACTTC
CASSIGVNPYEQYF
>TRBJ2-7|TRBD2|-|TRBV15
TGTGCCACCAGCGGCCGGGGACTAGCGGGGGGCTACGAGCAGTACTTC
CATSGRGLAGGYEQYF
>TRBJ2-1|TRBD2|-|TRBV7-9
TGTGCCAGCAGCGACGGTAGCGGGGGTCTCAATGAGCAGTTCTTC
CASSDGSGGLNEQFF
>TRBJ2-7|-|few|TRBV4-1
TGCGCCAGCAGCCAAGGAGACGAGCAGTACTTC
CASSQGDEQYF
>TRBJ1-1|-|-|TRBV4-1
TGCGCCAGCAGCCCTCCTGACAGCCTGAACACTGAAGCTTTCTTT
CASSPPDSLNTEAFF
>TRBJ2-7|-|-|TRBV7-2
TGTGCCAGCAGCACTGACACGGTCGAAGCCTACGAGCAGTACTTC
CASSTDTVEAYEQYF
>TRBJ2-7|-|-|TRBV2
TGTGCCAGCAGCGCACCTACAGGGTCCTACGAGCAGTACTTC
CASSAPTGSYEQYF